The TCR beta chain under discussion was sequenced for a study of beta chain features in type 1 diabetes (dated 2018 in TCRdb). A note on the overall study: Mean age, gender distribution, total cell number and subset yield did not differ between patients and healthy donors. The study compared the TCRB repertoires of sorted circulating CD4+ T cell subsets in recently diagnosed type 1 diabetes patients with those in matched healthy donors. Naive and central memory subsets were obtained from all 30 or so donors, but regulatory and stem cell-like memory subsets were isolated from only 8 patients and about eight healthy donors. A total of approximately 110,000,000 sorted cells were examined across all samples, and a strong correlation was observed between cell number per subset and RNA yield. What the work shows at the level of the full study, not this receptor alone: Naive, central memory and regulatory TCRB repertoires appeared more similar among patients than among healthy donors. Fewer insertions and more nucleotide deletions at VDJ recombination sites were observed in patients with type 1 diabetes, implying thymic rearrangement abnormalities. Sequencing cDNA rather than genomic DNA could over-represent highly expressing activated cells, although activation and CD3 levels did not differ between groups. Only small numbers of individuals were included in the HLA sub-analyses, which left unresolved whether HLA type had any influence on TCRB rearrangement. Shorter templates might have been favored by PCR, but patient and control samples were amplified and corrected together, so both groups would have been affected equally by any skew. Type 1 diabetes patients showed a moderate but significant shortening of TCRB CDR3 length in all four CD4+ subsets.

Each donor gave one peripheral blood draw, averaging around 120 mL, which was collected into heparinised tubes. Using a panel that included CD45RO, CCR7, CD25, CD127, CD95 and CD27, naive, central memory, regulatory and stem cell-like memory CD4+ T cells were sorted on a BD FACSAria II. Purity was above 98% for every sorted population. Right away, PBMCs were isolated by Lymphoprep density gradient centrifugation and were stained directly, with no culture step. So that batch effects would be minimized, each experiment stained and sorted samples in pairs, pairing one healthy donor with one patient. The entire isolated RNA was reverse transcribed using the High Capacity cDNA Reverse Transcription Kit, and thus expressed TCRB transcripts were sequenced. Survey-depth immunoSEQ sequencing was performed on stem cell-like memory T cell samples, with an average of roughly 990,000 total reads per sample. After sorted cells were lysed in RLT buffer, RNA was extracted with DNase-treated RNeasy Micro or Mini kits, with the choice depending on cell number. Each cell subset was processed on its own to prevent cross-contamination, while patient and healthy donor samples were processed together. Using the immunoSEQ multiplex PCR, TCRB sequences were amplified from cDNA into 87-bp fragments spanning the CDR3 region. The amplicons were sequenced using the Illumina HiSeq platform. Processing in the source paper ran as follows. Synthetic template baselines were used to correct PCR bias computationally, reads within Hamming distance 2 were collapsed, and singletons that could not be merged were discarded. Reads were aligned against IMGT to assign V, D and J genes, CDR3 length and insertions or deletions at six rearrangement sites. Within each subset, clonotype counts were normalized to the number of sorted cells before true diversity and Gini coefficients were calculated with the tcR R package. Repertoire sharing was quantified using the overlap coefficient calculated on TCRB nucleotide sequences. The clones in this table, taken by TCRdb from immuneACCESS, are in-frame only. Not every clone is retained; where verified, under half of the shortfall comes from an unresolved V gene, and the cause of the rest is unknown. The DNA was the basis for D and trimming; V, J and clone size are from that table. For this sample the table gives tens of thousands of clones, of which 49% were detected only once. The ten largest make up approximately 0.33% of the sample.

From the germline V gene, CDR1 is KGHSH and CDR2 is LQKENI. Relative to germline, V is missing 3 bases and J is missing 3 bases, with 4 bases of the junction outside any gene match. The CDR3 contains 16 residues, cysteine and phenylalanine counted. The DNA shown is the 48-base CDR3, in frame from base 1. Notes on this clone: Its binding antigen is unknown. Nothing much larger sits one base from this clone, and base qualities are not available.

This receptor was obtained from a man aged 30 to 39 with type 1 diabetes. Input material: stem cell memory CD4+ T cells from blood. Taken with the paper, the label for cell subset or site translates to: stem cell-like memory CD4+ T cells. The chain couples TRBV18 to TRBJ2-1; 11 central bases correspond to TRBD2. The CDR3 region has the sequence CASSPPGTSGYNEQFF. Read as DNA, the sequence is TGTGCCAGCTCACCGCCCGGGACTAGCGGCTACAATGAGCAGTTCTTC. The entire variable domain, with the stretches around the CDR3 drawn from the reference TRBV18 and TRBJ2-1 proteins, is NAGVMQNPRHLVRRRGQEARLRCSPMKGHSHVYWYRQLPEEGLKFMVYLQKENIIDESGMPKERFSAEFPKEGPSILRIQQVVRGDSAAYFCASSPPGTSGYNEQFFGPGTRLTVL.